One and the same sample provided the 29 T cell receptor beta chains below, sequenced in a study of CD4 and CD8 cells across lung adenocarcinoma regions. TCRdb recomputed calls from the PCR reads with MiXCR, one row per CDR3 protein. This table has almost 7,000 distinct CDR3 sequences, around half appearing once. Sequencing was done on a sample of CD8+ T cells from the center of a lung tumor. Receptors originate from a male donor with lung adenocarcinoma. The CD4 and CD8 labels of this study may be unreliable.

Only a few counts were recorded for this clonotype. The chain recombines TRBV6-5 with TRBJ1-6; D perhaps matches TRBD1 (5 bases). The germline CDR1 and CDR2 sequences are MNHEY and SVGAGI. CDR3 length: 15 amino acids. Trimming pared 2 bases from V and 8 bases from J, leaving 13 bases between. CDR3 DNA: TGTGCCAGCAGTTACAGGGGCAGGTGGGATTCACCCCTCCACTTT. It encodes CASSYRGRWDSPLHF.

The genes are TRBV6-4 and TRBJ2-5; D remains unclear. The germline V gene encodes CDR1 MRHNA and CDR2 SNTAGT. The CDR3 spans 15 residues. Trimming removed 9 bases from V and 8 bases from J, with 25 bases in between. DNA of the CDR3: TGTGCCAGGGGTGACGGGCGCCGCGGCCCAGATACCCAGTACTTC. Protein product: CARGDGRRGPDTQYF.

By sample fraction, this clonotype is medium-sized. This chain uses TRBV4-1 with TRBJ2-3; 12 bases fit TRBD2. V lost 3 bases to trimming and J lost 2 bases; unmatched junction nucleotides: 3. The CDR3 runs 16 residues. Germline V gives CDR1 MGHRA, CDR2 YSYEKL. In DNA, the CDR3 is TGCGCCAGCAGCCATCGGACTAGCGGGAACACAGATACGCAGTATTTT. It encodes CASSHRTSGNTDTQYF.

This chain uses TRBV6-1 with TRBJ2-1, with 7 bases identical to TRBD1. Germline-derived CDR1 and CDR2 are MNHNS and SASEGT. V was clipped by 6 bases and J by 6 bases; unmatched bases: 11. CDR3 length: 15 residues. CDR3 residues: CASRPHKTGTNEQFF. CDR3 coding DNA: TGTGCCAGCAGACCTCATAAGACAGGGACCAATGAGCAGTTCTTC.

Within the sample, this clonotype is large. This chain connects TRBV27 to TRBJ2-1; TRBD1 might be the D (6 bases). Germline V gene lookup returns CDR1 MNHEY and CDR2 SMNVEV (reference sequence). This CDR3 is 13 amino acids long. The ends were cut back, 7 bases at V and 4 bases at J, with 11 bases in the middle. The CDR3 nucleotides read TGTGCCAGCACAACAGGGATATACAATGAGCAGTTCTTC. Translating gives CASTTGIYNEQFF.

The CDR3 spells CASSYGESTDTQYF. The CDR3 DNA is TGTGCCAGCAGTTACGGGGAGAGCACAGATACGCAGTATTTT. The chain has TRBV6-2 or TRBV6-3 and TRBJ2-3, with D possibly TRBD2 on 5 matching bases. Trimming left V 2 bases short and J 0 bases short, with 6 bases between. CDR3 size: 14 residues. Germline V gene lookup returns CDR1 MNHEY and CDR2 SVGEGT.

Of note for this clonotype: It is likely a read error, because the conserved phenylalanine at the end of the CDR3 is missing. The DNA is omitted, as the CDR3 cannot be located on it reliably, and the CDR3 follows TCRdb's listing. The V call is TRBV14, the J call TRBJ2-1. Germline V gives CDR1 SGHDN, CDR2 FVKESK. A total of 12 residues make up the CDR3, ends included. This chain's CDR3 is CACGPDLTPAKG.

The chain links TRBV5-1 to TRBJ2-5; D ambiguous. The germline V and J ends were trimmed by 0 bases and 5 bases, with 14 bases remaining between them. Looked up from germline, CDR1 is SGHRS and CDR2 is YFSETQ. The CDR3 contains 15 residues. The CDR3 protein is CASSLDGRPSETQYF. CDR3 nucleotide sequence: TGCGCCAGCAGCTTGGATGGACGACCAAGTGAGACCCAGTACTTC.

Comment on this clonotype: One end of the junction varies from germline; a read error may be responsible. The V call is TRBV10-1, the J call TRBJ2-1, with D hard to call. The CDR3 contains 14 residues. Germline V gene sequence: CDR1 WNHNN, CDR2 SYGVQD (reference sequence). Here the CDR3 DNA reads TGCGCCAGCAGTGCTGGCCTAACCCACGATGAGCAGTACTTT. It is translated as CASSAGLTHDEQYF.

This rearrangement joins TRBV27 to TRBJ2-1; TRBD2 matches at 11 bases. Unmatched junction bases numbered 15, after V lost 5 bases and J lost 12 bases. The CDR3 extends over 16 amino acids. Germline CDR1 and CDR2: MNHEY and SMNVEV (reference sequence). The CDR3, as DNA: TGTGCCAGCAGTCTCCTTAGCGGGAGGGGGGTCGGGGTGCAGTTCTTC. This codes for CASSLLSGRGVGVQFF.

Points on this clonotype: The junction differs from germline at one of its ends, possibly a read error. DNA of the CDR3: TGTGCCAGCGCGCTGGAGAGCAAAGATACGCAGTATTTT. Protein product: CASALESKDTQYF. The chain has TRBV6-1 and TRBJ2-3; no clear D. From germline, CDR1 is MNHNS and CDR2 SASEGT. The CDR3 spans 13 residues.

V is TRBV6-1 and J is TRBJ2-3; TRBD1 is a possible D gene (8 bases). CDR3 size: 14 residues. The V gene lost 8 bases and the J gene lost 11 bases, with 23 bases spanning the gap. The V gene's germline CDR1 is MNHNS and CDR2 SASEGT. As DNA, the CDR3 is TGTGCCAGCGAAGGACAGGGAGGGGACAATGAGCAGTATTTT. This codes for CASEGQGGDNEQYF.

The rearrangement uses TRBV27 and TRBJ2-4; D possibly uses TRBD1 or TRBD2 (6 bases each). Germline CDR1 reads MNHEY; CDR2 reads SMNVEV (reference sequence). The CDR3 covers 15 residues. Trimming removed 8 bases from V and 13 bases from J, with 27 bases in between. CDR3 bases: TGTGCCAGCGGCTTAGGGGGGTGGGCCACAAACACGCAGTACTTC. It specifies CASGLGGWATNTQYF.

In the case of this clonotype: Relative to the germline gene, one junction end is altered; a read error may explain this. The rearrangement links TRBV24-1 to TRBJ2-5; D could derive from TRBD1 or TRBD2 (5 bases each). CDR1 KGHDR and CDR2 SFDVKD come from the germline V gene. This CDR3 region has 13 residues. CDR3: CATEGTDPETQYF. The CDR3 DNA follows: TGTGCCACCGAAGGGACCGACCCAGAGACGCAGTACTTT.

This clonotype was seen only once. One end of the junction is discordant with germline, which a read error may explain. This chain links TRBV6-1 with TRBJ2-3, with 8 bases matching TRBD2. The CDR3 runs 17 residues. Germline V gene data show CDR1 as MNHNS and CDR2 as SASEGT. CDR3 amino acids: CASRMGLEAARYDKQFF. As DNA, the CDR3 is TGTGCCAGCAGAATGGGACTAGAGGCTGCTCGGTACGATAAGCAGTTCTTT.

The chain joins TRBV6-1 to TRBJ1-1; possibly TRBD1 for D (5 bases). The V end was cut by 6 bases, the J end by 8 bases, with 13 bases between. Per germline, CDR1 MNHNS and CDR2 SASEGT. This CDR3 is 12 amino acids long. In nucleotides, the CDR3 is TGTGCCAGCAGCCCCGGGCAGGGCGAAGCTTTCTTT. Translated, it gives CASSPGQGEAFF.

This rearrangement joins TRBV6-5 to TRBJ2-1, with 11 positions matching TRBD2. The CDR3 contains 15 residues. The V gene end was trimmed by 2 bases and the J gene end by 10 bases; junction bases not matched to a gene: 7. Germline CDR1 is MNHEY and CDR2 is SVGAGI. The CDR3, as DNA: TGTGCCAGCAGTTACCCCGGACTAGCGGGTGGGGAGCAGTTCTTC. It yields the protein CASSYPGLAGGEQFF.

The chain carries TRBV9 and TRBJ2-1; tentatively, D is TRBD1 (5 bases). The CDR3 contains 12 residues. CDR1 and CDR2 (germline): SGDLS, YYNGEE. Trimming cost V 0 bases and J 9 bases, with 7 bases left between them. The CDR3 region is CASSVGGAEQFF. CDR3 coding DNA: TGTGCCAGCAGCGTAGGGGGCGCTGAGCAGTTCTTC.

The chain links TRBV6-1 to TRBJ2-1, with 8 bases fitting TRBD1. V lost 6 bases, J lost 10 bases, and 11 bases stayed unmatched. The CDR3 is 14 residues long. Germline lookup yields CDR1 MNHNS and CDR2 SASEGT. In nucleotides, the CDR3 is TGTGCCAGCAGACGGGACAGGAGGGCCCACGAGCAGTTCTTC. This encodes CASRRDRRAHEQFF.

In this sample, this clonotype turned up once. CDR3 loop: CASTLLAGGPYNEQFF. In nucleotides, the CDR3 is TGTGCCAGCACCCTCCTAGCGGGAGGGCCCTACAATGAGCAGTTCTTC. V gene TRBV6-1 combines with J gene TRBJ2-1, with 12 bases identical to TRBD2. After removal of 7 bases from V and 2 bases from J, the junction contained 6 bases not matched to a gene. Germline V gives CDR1 MNHNS, CDR2 SASEGT. This CDR3 is 16 amino acids long.

This chain uses TRBV6-1 with TRBJ2-3; 10 nucleotides agree with TRBD1. J gave up 4 bases and V 7 bases, and 8 bases lay outside the gene matches. CDR3 length equals 15 residues. Looked up from germline, CDR1 is MNHNS and CDR2 is SASEGT. CDR3 amino acids: CASTEGGTGADTQYF. The CDR3 coding sequence is TGTGCCAGCACCGAAGGCGGGACAGGGGCAGATACGCAGTATTTT.

By share of the sample, this clonotype is medium-sized. Possible read error: a much larger clone is one base away. The rearrangement uses TRBV6-1 and TRBJ2-1; D is perhaps TRBD1 or TRBD2 (5 bases each). The V end was cut by 2 bases, the J end by 10 bases, with 24 bases between. There are 17 residues in the CDR3. The germline V gene has CDR1 MNHNS and CDR2 SASEGT. DNA of the CDR3: TGTGCCAGCAGTGAATGGGCCGGGACGGCGGACTCCTACGAGCAGTTCTTC. This gives the protein CASSEWAGTADSYEQFF.

The chain links TRBV6-5 to TRBJ1-1, with no clear D. Trimming shortened V by 0 bases and J by 4 bases, and 6 bases separated the two germline ends. CDR3 length: 13 residues. Germline lookup yields CDR1 MNHEY and CDR2 SVGAGI. The CDR3 bases are TGTGCCAGCAGTTACTCCACCGGCACTGAAGCTTTCTTT. Translating it yields CASSYSTGTEAFF.

The chain carries TRBV6-1 and TRBJ2-2, with TRBD2 matching 13 bases. The CDR3 consists of 20 residues. The germline V gene encodes CDR1 MNHNS and CDR2 SASEGT. V shed 4 bases and J 0 bases; nucleotides not matched to a gene: 11. The CDR3 reads CASSVIPGTSGNPNTGELFF. The CDR3 nucleotides are TGTGCCAGCAGTGTGATACCGGGGACTAGCGGGAACCCGAACACCGGGGAGCTGTTTTTT.

The genes are TRBV27 and TRBJ2-3; 11 bases are shared with TRBD2. Germline V gene sequence: CDR1 MNHEY, CDR2 SMNVEV (reference sequence). J lost 0 bases, V lost 1 base, and 3 bases had no gene match. The CDR3 covers 17 residues. The CDR3 region is CASSLFRTSGSTDTQYF. In nucleotides, the CDR3 is TGTGCCAGCAGTTTATTCAGGACTAGCGGGAGCACAGATACGCAGTATTTT.

The count of this clonotype is one. A junction end diverges from the germline sequence, so it may reflect a read error. CDR3 coding DNA: TGTGCGGGGCGCGGGGGCCGAGCGGGAGATACGCAGTATTTC. It encodes CAGRGGRAGDTQYF. This rearrangement joins TRBV6-4 to TRBJ2-3; TRBD2 agrees at 8 bases. The germline CDR1 and CDR2 sequences are MRHNA and SNTAGT. This CDR3 spans 14 amino acids.

There are a few counts of this clonotype. The V gene is TRBV10-2, the J gene TRBJ2-1, with TRBD2 identical over 7 bases. V shed 6 bases and J 10 bases; nucleotides not matched to a gene: 6. The CDR3 covers 12 residues. Germline CDR1 is WSHSY and CDR2 is SAAADI. The chain's CDR3 is CASSLSGIEQFF. The CDR3 DNA is TGCGCCAGCAGCCTGAGCGGGATCGAGCAGTTCTTC.

This clonotype occurred a few times. The genes are TRBV10-1 and TRBJ2-3; a possible D gene is TRBD1 (6 bases). V was pared by 4 bases and J by 8 bases, with 13 bases between. The CDR3 length is 13 residues. Germline loops: CDR1 WNHNN, CDR2 SYGVQD (reference sequence). CDR3 loop: CASSVPGHGTQYF. The CDR3 DNA is TGCGCCAGCAGTGTCCCGGGACACGGTACGCAGTATTTT.

The chain links TRBV6-1 to TRBJ2-5; tentatively, D is TRBD1 or TRBD2 (5 bases each). Germline assignment: CDR1 MNHNS and CDR2 SASEGT. The CDR3 consists of 13 residues. V lost 0 bases to trimming and J lost 10 bases, with 12 bases between them. CDR3: CASSEAGTLIQYF. DNA of the CDR3: TGTGCCAGCAGTGAAGCCGGGACGCTCATCCAGTACTTC.